This is a list of T cell receptor beta chains from one sample in a study of regulatory T cells in long-lasting Graves disease. From the multiplex PCR reads, TCRdb called clonotypes with MiXCR, one entry per CDR3 protein. The sample has hundreds of thousands of distinct CDR3 sequences; 15% to 20% are singletons. Separately, the same data were catalogued under a study of T cells in Graves' hyperthyroidism and ophthalmopathy.

The starting material was peripheral blood mononuclear cells (PBMCs), obtained at new diagnosis, from a patient treated with antithyroid drugs. The receptors shown here come from a woman aged 35-65 years with Graves disease. The conserved cysteine and the conserved F or W are not part of the CDR3 here.

V gene: TRBV30; CDR3 length: 14; CDR3 protein: AWSVLGGRIDTEAF
V gene: TRBV18; CDR3 length: 14; CDR3 protein: ASSLSLAGAQETQY
V gene: TRBV5-1; CDR3 length: 14; CDR3 protein: ASSPRGRRASDEQY
V gene: TRBV2; CDR3 length: 12; CDR3 protein: ASNPLGGGTEAF
V gene: TRBV6-1; CDR3 length: 11; CDR3 protein: ASSRGPAYEQY
V gene: TRBV6-1; CDR3 length: 14; CDR3 protein: ASSDRTGGINMRYT
V gene: TRBV10-3; CDR3 length: 11; CDR3 protein: AISGGTDTEAF
V gene: TRBV5-6; CDR3 length: 10; CDR3 protein: ASTGRGEKLF
V gene: TRBV2; CDR3 length: 13; CDR3 protein: ASSERLGLVETQY
V gene: TRBV13; CDR3 length: 14; CDR3 protein: ASSFLQGSSGNTIY
V gene: TRBV7-8; CDR3 length: 13; CDR3 protein: ASSLHRDSNQPQH
V gene: TRBV19; CDR3 length: 14; CDR3 protein: ASSIDQGHLGQPQH
V gene: TRBV27; CDR3 length: 12; CDR3 protein: ASSLLDRWTEAF
V gene: TRBV10-3; CDR3 length: 12; CDR3 protein: AISPNTRDTEAF
V gene: TRBV19; CDR3 length: 11; CDR3 protein: ASSDRQAHEAF
V gene: TRBV12-3/TRBV12-4; CDR3 length: 10; CDR3 protein: ASSFKNSPLH
V gene: TRBV19; CDR3 length: 12; CDR3 protein: ASSSGTANSPLH
V gene: TRBV12-5; CDR3 length: 15; CDR3 protein: ASGLVLWTGNTDTQY
V gene: TRBV6-2/TRBV6-3; CDR3 length: 12; CDR3 protein: ASSVQSTASEAF
V gene: TRBV20-1; CDR3 length: 9; CDR3 protein: SASLAFEQF
V gene: TRBV7-3; CDR3 length: 13; CDR3 protein: ASSPGGGWGNEQF
V gene: TRBV11-2; CDR3 length: 11; CDR3 protein: ASSLDVSSEAF
V gene: TRBV30; CDR3 length: 13; CDR3 protein: AWSVPGLLPSKQY
V gene: TRBV11-2; CDR3 length: 14; CDR3 protein: ASSFTQGAGTDTQY
V gene: TRBV30; CDR3 length: 11; CDR3 protein: AWGEKGNQPQH
V gene: TRBV12-3/TRBV12-4; CDR3 length: 10; CDR3 protein: ASSWGDTEAF
V gene: TRBV11-2; CDR3 length: 15; CDR3 protein: ASSSLGVRRANTEAF
V gene: TRBV6-1; CDR3 length: 10; CDR3 protein: ASSIRGFGYT
V gene: TRBV2; CDR3 length: 11; CDR3 protein: ASNRRGTDTQY